The 32 T cell receptor beta chains below come from one sample, sequenced in a study of blood T cell repertoires in COVID-19. TCRdb's copy holds only in-frame clones and misses some; the assay was immunoSEQ multiplex PCR. The repertoire holds hundreds of thousands of clones, with 70% to 90% as singletons. The sample consisted of PBMCs or T cells enriched from blood (not recorded which). The receptors stem from a woman under 30 with acute COVID-19.

V is TRBV19 and J is TRBJ1-1; a weak D match, TRBD1 (5 bases). CDR3 length: 14 amino acids. Germline CDR1 is LNHDA and CDR2 is SQIVND (reference sequence). V was shortened by 5 bases and J by 3 bases, with 13 bases between the two germline ends. The CDR3 sequence: CASSDQGGDTEAFF. Written as DNA, the CDR3 is TGTGCCAGTAGTGATCAGGGAGGCGACACTGAAGCTTTCTTT.

The chain employs TRBV11-2 and TRBJ2-2; no definite D call. Germline V lookup: CDR1 SGHAT, CDR2 FQNNGV. The CDR3 is 10 residues long. V gave up 5 bases and J gave up 7 bases, with 2 bases separating them. The CDR3 sequence is CASSRGELFF. As DNA, the CDR3 is TGTGCCAGCAGCCGCGGGGAGCTGTTTTTT.

This rearrangement joins TRBV2 to TRBJ2-5; D possibly corresponds to TRBD1 (6 bases). The CDR3 has 13 amino acids. V was shortened by 8 bases and J by 2 bases, with 12 bases between the two germline ends. Germline CDR1 is SNHLY and CDR2 is FYNNEI. In DNA form, the CDR3 reads TGTGCCAGCTATACAGGACAGCAAGAGACCCAGTACTTC. This translates into CASYTGQQETQYF.

This clone was picked up one time. V is TRBV10-3 and J is TRBJ2-3; tentative D call: TRBD1 (7 bases). The CDR3 spans 13 residues. Germline V gene data show CDR1 as ENHRY and CDR2 as SYGVKD. V lost 9 bases and J lost 5, with 15 bases in between. This CDR3 reads CAIEDRRGDTQYF. The CDR3, as DNA: TGTGCCATAGAGGACAGGAGGGGAGATACGCAGTATTTT.

V and J are TRBV2 and TRBJ1-5; D is ambiguous. V lost 7 bases, J lost 0 bases, and 4 bases lay in between. The CDR3 length is 12 residues. Germline V gene lookup returns CDR1 SNHLY and CDR2 FYNNEI. The CDR3 protein is CASTYSNQPQHF. The DNA for the CDR3 is TGTGCCAGCACTTATAGCAATCAGCCCCAGCATTTT.

The chain recombines TRBV11-2 with TRBJ1-2, with TRBD1 matching 11 bases. The germline V gene has CDR1 SGHAT and CDR2 FQNNGV. The V gene end was trimmed by 3 bases and the J gene end by 6 bases; junction bases not matched to a gene: 6. This CDR3 has 15 amino acids. CDR3 nucleotide sequence: TGTGCCAGCAGCTTTCCAGGGGACAGGGGGAATGGCTACACCTTC. Translating gives CASSFPGDRGNGYTF.

The rearrangement joins TRBV19 to TRBJ2-1; TRBD2 aligns across 7 bases. The CDR3 extends over 13 amino acids. The trim removed 9 bases at V and 12 bases at J, leaving 14 bases unmatched. Germline assignment: CDR1 LNHDA and CDR2 SQIVND (reference sequence). For the CDR3, the DNA is TGTGCCAGCAACATGGGAGGGCGAGGCGTGCAGTTCTTC. Translation gives CASNMGGRGVQFF.

The sample holds a few counts of this clone. The rearrangement links TRBV10-1 to TRBJ2-1, with 13 bases matching TRBD2. The CDR3 runs 14 residues. Per the germline V gene, CDR1 is WNHNN and CDR2 is SYGVQD (reference sequence). Trimming took 8 bases from V and 8 from J; bases not matched to a gene: 6. CDR3 protein: CASSGLAGRDEQFF. CDR3 in DNA: TGCGCCAGCTCGGGACTAGCGGGGCGCGATGAGCAGTTCTTC.

The genes are TRBV7-9 and TRBJ2-5; TRBD2 matches 8 bases. Trimming took 3 bases from V and 3 from J; bases not matched to a gene: 12. Germline V CDR1 and CDR2: SEHNR, FQNEAQ (reference sequence). CDR3 size: 17 residues. This CDR3 is CASSFGGPGLEKETQYF. The CDR3 DNA follows: TGTGCCAGCAGCTTCGGGGGGCCGGGACTAGAAAAAGAGACCCAGTACTTC.

The gene calls are TRBV9 and TRBJ2-5; 8 nucleotides match TRBD1. Germline lookup yields CDR1 SGDLS and CDR2 YYNGEE. Trimming at V came to 2 bases and at J to 6 bases, leaving 9 bases not matched to a gene. CDR3 length: 15 amino acids. Here the CDR3 reads CASSVYRDRHKTQYF. In DNA form, the CDR3 reads TGTGCCAGCAGCGTGTACAGGGACAGGCATAAGACCCAGTACTTC.

This chain connects TRBV27 to TRBJ1-1, with D possibly matching TRBD1 (5 bases). Trimming cost V 4 bases and J 1 base, with 7 bases left between them. Per the germline V gene, CDR1 is MNHEY and CDR2 is SMNVEV (reference sequence). The CDR3 consists of 13 residues. The chain's CDR3 is CASSWGGNTEAFF. CDR3 DNA: TGTGCCAGCAGTTGGGGGGGGAACACTGAAGCTTTCTTT.

The V call is TRBV28, the J call TRBJ2-7; D may be TRBD1 (6 bases). Between the trimmed V and J ends, which lost 5 bases and 5 bases, there was a span of 19 bases. CDR3 length: 15 amino acids. Per germline, CDR1 MDHEN and CDR2 SYDVKM. The CDR3 loop reads CASSTTFGGLDEQYF. The CDR3, as DNA: TGTGCCAGCAGTACTACCTTTGGGGGCCTCGACGAGCAGTACTTC.

This clone came up once. The V call is TRBV11-2, the J call TRBJ1-2; D might be TRBD1 (6 bases). Trimming cost V 5 bases and J 4 bases, with 20 bases left between them. Per the germline V gene, CDR1 is SGHAT and CDR2 is FQNNGV. The CDR3 consists of 16 residues. CDR3 DNA sequence: TGTGCCAGCAGCCCCCGTTTTGGACAGAACCTCTATGGCTACACCTTC. Its translation is CASSPRFGQNLYGYTF.

J is TRBJ2-2 and V is TRBV27; TRBD2 agrees at 16 bases. CDR3 size: 20 residues. Germline trimming cut 2 bases from V and 3 bases from J; bases unmatched to any gene: 9. Germline lookup yields CDR1 MNHEY and CDR2 SMNVEV (reference sequence). The CDR3 DNA reads as TGTGCCAGCAGTTTACTGCCGGGACTAGCGGGGGGGCCGGACACCGGGGAGCTGTTTTTT. Residues: CASSLLPGLAGGPDTGELFF.

The V and J genes are TRBV5-1 and TRBJ2-1; 10 bases are a match to TRBD1. The CDR3 consists of 15 residues. Per the germline V gene, CDR1 is SGHRS and CDR2 is YFSETQ. V was clipped by 4 bases and J by 2 bases; unmatched bases: 3. DNA for the CDR3: TGCGCCAGCAGCGCCGGACAGGGGGCCTACAATGAGCAGTTCTTC. Amino acid sequence: CASSAGQGAYNEQFF.

The CDR3 DNA follows: TGCAGCGGACAGGGTACGACTGAAGCTTTCTTT. Residues: CSGQGTTEAFF. This chain joins TRBV29-1 and TRBJ1-1; 7 bases line up with TRBD1. The CDR3 contains 11 residues. From germline, CDR1 is SQVTM and CDR2 ANQGSEA. V lost 7 bases and J lost 5; bases outside the gene matches: 4.

The rearrangement joins TRBV5-4 to TRBJ1-6, with TRBD1 identical over 9 bases. After removal of 0 bases from V and 7 bases from J, the junction contained 5 bases not matched to a gene. CDR1 and CDR2 from the germline V gene are SGHNT and YYREEE (reference sequence). This CDR3 contains 16 residues. As DNA, the CDR3 is TGTGCCAGCAGCTTGGAGGCGGGACAGGGAAATTCACCCCTCCACTTT. Translated: CASSLEAGQGNSPLHF.

With regard to this clone: One junction end disagrees with the germline gene, perhaps due to a read error. The rearrangement uses TRBV7-9 and TRBJ2-7; 12 bases agree with TRBD2. The CDR3 runs to 15 residues. The germline V gene has CDR1 SEHNR and CDR2 FQNEAQ (reference sequence). This CDR3 reads CASSPSSGGAYEQYF. As DNA, the CDR3 is TGTGCCAGCAGCCCATCTAGCGGGGGGGCCTATGAGCAGTACTTC.

The V and J genes are TRBV2 and TRBJ2-3; possible D gene TRBD1, 6 bases. This CDR3 is 11 amino acids long. Per germline, CDR1 SNHLY and CDR2 FYNNEI. V was cut by 3 bases and J by 14 bases, with 12 bases left in between. The chain's CDR3 is CASSEARGLYF. CDR3 sequence (DNA): TGTGCCAGCAGTGAGGCCAGGGGTTTGTATTTT.

V is TRBV5-4 and J is TRBJ2-5; the match to TRBD1 covers 7 bases. This CDR3 contains 14 residues. The ends lost 1 base at V and 3 bases at J; junction bases unmatched: 3. Germline V gene data show CDR1 as SGHNT and CDR2 as YYREEE (reference sequence). CDR3 amino acids: CASSLKGGKETQYF. CDR3 DNA: TGTGCCAGCAGCTTGAAAGGGGGCAAAGAGACCCAGTACTTC.

The CDR3: CASSFAGVYGYTF. The CDR3 bases are TGTGCCAGCAGTTTCGCAGGGGTATATGGCTACACCTTC. The chain has TRBV25-1 and TRBJ1-2; a possible D gene is TRBD1 (6 bases). V lost 5 bases, J lost 5 bases, and 12 bases lay in between. The CDR3 runs to 13 residues. From germline, CDR1 is MGHDK and CDR2 SYGVNS.

The genes are TRBV5-1 and TRBJ1-2; the D gene is possibly TRBD1 (5 bases). V dropped 4 bases and J dropped 6 bases, with 10 bases sitting between them. CDR3 length: 12 residues. Per the germline V gene, CDR1 is SGHRS and CDR2 is YFSETQ. Written as DNA, the CDR3 is TGCGCCAGCAGCCCCCAGGGTCATGGCTACACCTTC. This translates into CASSPQGHGYTF.

This chain links TRBV14 with TRBJ1-5; D is unclear. The CDR3 spans 14 residues. The germline V gene encodes CDR1 SGHDN and CDR2 FVKESK. Trimming cost V 0 bases and J 9 bases, with 12 bases left between them. Here the CDR3 reads CASSQDVGTGPQHF. The CDR3 bases are TGTGCCAGCAGCCAAGATGTGGGCACCGGGCCCCAGCATTTT.

This clone was recorded only once. The chain recombines TRBV11-2 with TRBJ1-2; D uncertain. The CDR3 runs to 13 residues. Trimming shortened V by 8 bases and J by 0 bases, and 10 bases separated the two germline ends. Germline V CDR1 and CDR2: SGHAT, FQNNGV. The CDR3 loop is CASSRGPNYGYTF. In DNA form, the CDR3 reads TGTGCCAGCTCTCGCGGGCCTAACTATGGCTACACCTTC.

A few counts support this clone. The chain is built from TRBV30 and TRBJ1-6, with 9 bases matching TRBD1. V was clipped by 1 base and J by 7 bases; unmatched bases: 5. Germline V gives CDR1 GTSNPN, CDR2 SVGIG (reference sequence). This CDR3 is built from 15 residues. In nucleotides, the CDR3 is TGTGCCTGGAGTGCGGGACAGGGCGTAAATTCACCCCTCCACTTT. Translating it yields CAWSAGQGVNSPLHF. Variable domain in full (rest from reference TRBV30 and TRBJ1-6): SQTIHQWPATLVQPVGSPLSLECTVEGTSNPNLYWYRQAAGRGLQLLFYSVGIGQISSEVPQNLSASRPQDRQFILSSKKLLLSDSGFYLCAWSAGQGVNSPLHFGNGTRLTVT.

The rearrangement joins TRBV5-4 to TRBJ2-1; TRBD2 matches 9 bases. The V and J ends lost 5 bases and 8 bases, in that order; junction bases with no gene match: 11. Germline V gene sequence: CDR1 SGHNT, CDR2 YYREEE (reference sequence). The CDR3 sequence is 15 residues long. The CDR3 reads CASSSEGGRAYEQFF. The CDR3 nucleotides read TGTGCCAGCAGTTCGGAGGGCGGGAGGGCCTATGAGCAGTTCTTC.

The chain uses TRBV27 and TRBJ2-3; TRBD2 is a possible D gene (6 bases). CDR1 and CDR2 from the germline V gene are MNHEY and SMNVEV (reference sequence). The V and J ends lost 2 bases and 4 bases respectively, with 13 bases between them. This CDR3 has 15 residues. The CDR3 DNA follows: TGTGCCAGCAGTTTAGGGGGGAACAGCCCAGATACGCAGTATTTT. Residues: CASSLGGNSPDTQYF.

The chain employs TRBV7-3 and TRBJ2-2, with 13 bases that match TRBD2. V was pared by 6 bases and J by 0 bases, with 19 bases of the junction left unmatched. The CDR3 is made up of 22 amino acids. In germline, CDR1 is SGHTA, CDR2 FQGTGA. As DNA, the CDR3 is TGTGCCAGCAGTTCGCATCGTAACGCCGGGACTAGCGGGGCCGCGAACACCGGGGAGCTGTTTTTT. This sequence encodes CASSSHRNAGTSGAANTGELFF.

V is TRBV7-9 and J is TRBJ2-5; D might be TRBD1 (5 bases). The CDR3 loop spans 14 amino acids. The germline V gene has CDR1 SEHNR and CDR2 FQNEAQ (reference sequence). Trimming left V 5 bases short and J 2 bases short, with 12 bases between. CDR3 residues: CASSPYKGQETQYF. In nucleotides, the CDR3 is TGTGCCAGCAGCCCCTATAAGGGGCAAGAGACCCAGTACTTC.

This clone was recorded once. V and J are TRBV25-1 and TRBJ1-5; D is perhaps TRBD1 (5 bases). The CDR3 consists of 15 residues. Trimming stripped 3 bases from V and 5 bases from J, with 14 bases between. Per the germline V gene, CDR1 is MGHDK and CDR2 is SYGVNS. CDR3 loop: CASSESGVLDQPQHF. CDR3 DNA: TGTGCCAGCAGTGAGTCGGGGGTCCTTGATCAGCCCCAGCATTTT.

The chain links TRBV3-1 (or the pseudogene TRBV3-2) to TRBJ2-7; D is possibly TRBD1 (5 bases). The CDR3 contains 15 residues. Germline V gene lookup returns CDR1 LGHDT and CDR2 YNNKEL (reference sequence). V lost 2 bases to trimming and J lost 2 bases, with 13 bases between them. The CDR3: CASSQFRQGPYEQYF. The CDR3 region has the DNA TGTGCCAGCAGCCAATTCCGGCAGGGCCCCTACGAGCAGTACTTC.

The rearrangement joins TRBV13 to TRBJ1-3; D is uncertain. The CDR3 loop spans 15 amino acids. The V gene lost 0 bases and the J gene lost 0 bases, with 6 bases spanning the gap. Germline CDR1 PRHDT, CDR2 FYEKMQ (reference sequence). The CDR3 spells CASSLGRNSGNTIYF. The CDR3 nucleotides read TGTGCCAGCAGCTTAGGGCGAAACTCTGGAAACACCATATATTTT.